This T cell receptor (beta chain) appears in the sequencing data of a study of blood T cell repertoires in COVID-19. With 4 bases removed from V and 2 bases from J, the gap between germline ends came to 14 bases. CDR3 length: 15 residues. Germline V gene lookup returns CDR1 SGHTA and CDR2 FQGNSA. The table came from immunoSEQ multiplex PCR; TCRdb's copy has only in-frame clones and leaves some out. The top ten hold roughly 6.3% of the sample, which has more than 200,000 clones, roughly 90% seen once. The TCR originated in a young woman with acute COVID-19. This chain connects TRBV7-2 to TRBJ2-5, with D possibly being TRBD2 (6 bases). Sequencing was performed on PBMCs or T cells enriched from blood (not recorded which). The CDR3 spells CASSSTGDSQETQYF. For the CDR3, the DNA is TGTGCCAGCAGCTCCACCGGGGACTCTCAAGAGACCCAGTACTTC.